This T cell receptor beta chain was profiled in a study of cytomegalovirus exposure and HLA in healthy donors. The CDR3 spans 16 residues. The V gene's germline CDR1 is SQVTM and CDR2 ANQGSEA. Trimming took off 0 bases at V and 4 bases at J, with 17 bases between the two ends. Study-wide results and caveats: Across donors, most TCRs were seen rarely, yet some public ones were widespread. What a later analysis reportedly showed was that an Asian-associated ancestry cluster had fewer N-insertions than the approximately 700-donor mean. CMV serostatus was the only immune exposure information that was available.

The PCR was carried out with 60 Vbeta primers and 13 Jbeta primers. TCRdb keeps only in-frame clones here, not all; method: immunoSEQ multiplex PCR. The repertoire has about 160,000 clones, around 76% of them found once; the top ten carry less than 8.5%. This clone came up a few times. Its matching antigen is unknown. The rearrangement links TRBV29-1 to TRBJ2-3; the D is unclear. This TCR was sampled from a man between 40 and 49 years old in good health and CMV-seropositive. Sequencing was done on a sample of PBMCs. The CDR3 spells CSVEDPLRTAADTQYF. CDR3 bases: TGCAGCGTTGAAGATCCCCTCCGCACAGCCGCAGATACGCAGTATTTT.